What follows are 14 T cell receptor beta chains derived from one specimen sequenced in a study of shared clonotypes between healthy human individuals. Assay used: immunoSEQ multiplex PCR; TCRdb lists only in-frame clones, some missing. The table has some 2.3 million clones, over 85% seen once. The sample consisted of naive CD4+ T cells from PBMCs. The subset here: CD45RA+ positively selected. These receptors originate from a man aged 18 to 29 in good health. Some clones in this sample may be carry-over from other donors' samples.

In this sample, this clone turned up once. The V call is TRBV5-1, the J call TRBJ2-3; D possibly uses TRBD1 or TRBD2 (7 bases each). Deletions cut 3 bases from V and 2 bases from J, with 13 bases between. This CDR3 contains 15 residues. The germline CDR1 and CDR2 sequences are SGHRS and YFSETQ. The CDR3 DNA follows: TGCGCCAGCAGCTGGGGGGGACAGAACACAGATACGCAGTATTTT. This translates into CASSWGGQNTDTQYF.

This chain uses TRBV7-9 with TRBJ1-4; a weak D match, TRBD1 (6 bases). The CDR3 runs 15 residues. V was trimmed by 5 bases and J by 4 bases, leaving 14 bases between them. The germline CDR1 and CDR2 sequences are SEHNR and FQNEAQ (reference sequence). The CDR3 spells CASSVQSGDNEKLFF. The CDR3 region has the DNA TGTGCCAGCAGCGTACAATCAGGGGATAATGAAAAACTGTTTTTT.

In DNA, the CDR3 is TGCGCCAGCAGCCAAGAGCGGGAGCCGAACACCGGGGAGCTGTTTTTT. As protein: CASSQEREPNTGELFF. This chain connects TRBV4-3 to TRBJ2-2; 7 positions match TRBD2. The CDR3 extends over 16 amino acids. The trim removed 0 bases at V and 0 bases at J, leaving 1 base unmatched. Germline V lookup: CDR1 LGHNA, CDR2 YSLEER.

With respect to this clone: The same CDR3 can be traced to other DNA sequences in this sample. This chain links TRBV5-1 with TRBJ2-7; no clear D gene. Trimming removed 7 bases at V and 0 bases at J, with 8 bases between. CDR3 size: 12 residues. CDR1 is SGHRS and CDR2 is YFSETQ in the germline V gene. The DNA for the CDR3 is TGCGCCAGCTCGGGTGGCTCCTACGAGCAGTACTTC. Amino acid sequence: CASSGGSYEQYF.

Remarks on this clone: Other DNA sequences in the same sample also yield this CDR3. The CDR3 region has the DNA TGTGCCAGCTCACCACTGGTGGGCGAGCAGTACTTC. Amino acids: CASSPLVGEQYF. This chain connects TRBV18 to TRBJ2-7; no clear D. The germline V gene encodes CDR1 KGHSH and CDR2 LQKENI. CDR3 length: 12 residues. V was pared by 1 base and J by 6 bases, with 7 bases between. The whole variable domain, filled in from reference TRBV18 and TRBJ2-7, reads NAGVMQNPRHLVRRRGQEARLRCSPMKGHSHVYWYRQLPEEGLKFMVYLQKENIIDESGMPKERFSAEFPKEGPSILRIQQVVRGDSAAYFCASSPLVGEQYFGPGTRLTVT.

The V and J genes are TRBV18 and TRBJ2-5; 7 bases line up with TRBD1. Germline values: CDR1 KGHSH, CDR2 LQKENI. CDR3 size: 15 residues. Losses at the gene ends were 0 bases for V and 4 bases for J; bases not matched to a gene: 5. The CDR3 sequence is CASSPPKGAGETQYF. In DNA form, the CDR3 reads TGTGCCAGCTCACCACCGAAGGGGGCTGGAGAGACCCAGTACTTC.

This rearrangement joins TRBV9 to TRBJ2-3; 8 bases map to TRBD1. Germline lookup yields CDR1 SGDLS and CDR2 YYNGEE. The trim removed 7 bases at V and 4 bases at J, leaving 11 bases unmatched. The CDR3 contains 15 residues. The CDR3 reads CASCQGAGRADTQYF. The CDR3 DNA sequence: TGTGCCAGCTGCCAGGGGGCTGGCAGGGCAGATACGCAGTATTTT.

This rearrangement joins TRBV11-3 to TRBJ2-5; D not resolved. This CDR3 has 14 residues. CDR1 SGHNT and CDR2 YENEEA come from the germline V gene. Trimming took off 5 bases at V and 0 bases at J, with 10 bases between the two ends. The CDR3 DNA reads as TGTGCCAGCAGCCTAGGACCTAACCAAGAGACCCAGTACTTC. Protein sequence: CASSLGPNQETQYF. Looking up the rest from reference TRBV11-3 and TRBJ2-5 gives the full variable domain: EAGVVQSPRYKIIEKKQPVAFWCNPISGHNTLYWYLQNLGQGPELLIRYENEEAVDDSQLPKDRFSAERLKGVDSTLKIQPAELGDSAVYLCASSLGPNQETQYFGPGTRLLVL.

DNA for the CDR3: TGTGCCAGCAGTGCATCGGGGTATCAGCCCCAGCATTTT. Residues: CASSASGYQPQHF. This sequence joins TRBV2 and TRBJ1-5, with D unresolved. From germline, CDR1 is SNHLY and CDR2 FYNNEI. The CDR3 spans 13 residues. V was trimmed by 4 bases and J by 5 bases, leaving 9 bases between them.

The rearrangement uses TRBV19 and TRBJ2-2; weak D call: TRBD1 (6 bases). The germline V gene encodes CDR1 LNHDA and CDR2 SQIVND (reference sequence). The CDR3 has 17 amino acids. Trimming removed 4 bases from V and 0 bases from J, with 15 bases in between. CDR3 in amino acids: CASSSPRDKPNTGELFF. As DNA, the CDR3 is TGTGCCAGTAGTAGTCCTCGGGACAAGCCGAACACCGGGGAGCTGTTTTTT.

The V gene is TRBV5-4, the J gene TRBJ2-2; D is unclear. Trimming removed 0 bases from V and 7 bases from J, with 13 bases in between. Looked up from germline, CDR1 is SGHNT and CDR2 is YYREEE (reference sequence). The CDR3 loop spans 15 amino acids. CDR3 nucleotides: TGTGCCAGCAGCTTGGCCGGCTGGTATAACGGGGAGCTGTTTTTT. Its protein is CASSLAGWYNGELFF.

The chain has TRBV29-1 and TRBJ1-1; D is uncertain. The CDR3 has 11 amino acids. In germline, CDR1 is SQVTM, CDR2 ANQGSEA. The V and J ends lost 5 bases and 4 bases respectively, with 8 bases between them. CDR3 coding DNA: TGCAGCGTTCAGCGGGGCACTGAAGCTTTCTTT. It specifies CSVQRGTEAFF.

This sequence joins TRBV5-4 and TRBJ2-7, with 10 nucleotides matching TRBD2. Germline CDR1 is SGHNT and CDR2 is YYREEE (reference sequence). Trimming at V came to 1 base and at J to 3 bases, leaving 4 bases not matched to a gene. CDR3 length equals 15 residues. CDR3 region: CASSLSSGSYYEQYF. Here the CDR3 DNA reads TGTGCCAGCAGCTTGTCTAGCGGGAGTTACTACGAGCAGTACTTC.

This chain connects TRBV11-2 to TRBJ2-1, with TRBD2 matching over 11 bases. The V segment lost 5 bases and the J segment 2 bases; nucleotides outside the gene matches: 2. Germline V CDR1 and CDR2: SGHAT, FQNNGV. The length of the CDR3 is 15 residues. The CDR3 protein is CASSAGLAAYNEQFF. The CDR3 coding sequence is TGTGCCAGCAGCGCGGGACTAGCGGCCTACAATGAGCAGTTCTTC.